This is a list of T cell receptor beta chains from one sample in a study of blood T cells in healthy people across ages. Each CDR3 protein gets one entry after TCRdb re-called the 5' RACE reads with MiXCR. The sample yields roughly 650,000 distinct CDR3 sequences, less than 40% seen once. The sequenced sample was blood. These receptors all come from a woman older than 75 in good health. Both conserved end residues are part of each CDR3. D genes are given only for firm matches. The size entry is marked missing in some rows and otherwise reads once, few, many or a size class.

clone size: few
J gene: TRBJ2-3
D gene: NA
V gene: TRBV7-9
CDR3 DNA: TGTGCCAGCAGCTTGAGGGCGAGGGATACGCAGTATTTT
CDR3 protein: CASSLRARDTQYF

clone size: many
J gene: TRBJ2-7
D gene: TRBD1
V gene: TRBV27
CDR3 DNA: TGTGCCAGCAGTTTAGTTACGGGACAGGGGGGTTCCTACGAGCAGTACTTC
CDR3 protein: CASSLVTGQGGSYEQYF

clone size: many
J gene: TRBJ1-5
D gene: NA
V gene: TRBV5-6
CDR3 DNA: TGTGCTAAGCCCTATCAGCCCCAGCATTTT
CDR3 protein: CAKPYQPQHF

clone size: few
J gene: TRBJ1-2
D gene: NA
V gene: TRBV4-1
CDR3 DNA: TGCGCCAGCAGCCAAGATAGCCAGCCTTATGGCTACACCTTC
CDR3 protein: CASSQDSQPYGYTF

clone size: many
J gene: TRBJ2-7
D gene: TRBD1
V gene: TRBV6-5
CDR3 DNA: TGTGCCAGCAGTACTACAGGGGCCCTATCCTACGAGCAGTACTTC
CDR3 protein: CASSTTGALSYEQYF

clone size: few
J gene: TRBJ1-6
D gene: NA
V gene: TRBV4-3
CDR3 DNA: TGCGCCAGCAGCCAAGTCGGGGGCTCGGAAAATTCACCCCTCCACTTT
CDR3 protein: CASSQVGGSENSPLHF

clone size: many
J gene: TRBJ2-3
D gene: NA
V gene: TRBV10-3
CDR3 DNA: TGTGCCATCAGTGAGTCGACCGCTGATCTAGATACGCAGTATTTT
CDR3 protein: CAISESTADLDTQYF

clone size: few
J gene: TRBJ1-2
D gene: NA
V gene: TRBV5-5
CDR3 DNA: TGTGCCAGCAGCTTGGGACAGACCTACCATGGCTACACCTTC
CDR3 protein: CASSLGQTYHGYTF

clone size: few
J gene: TRBJ2-2
D gene: NA
V gene: TRBV28
CDR3 DNA: TGTGCCAGCAGTTTGGTTCTAGGGGAGCTGTTTTTT
CDR3 protein: CASSLVLGELFF

clone size: NA
J gene: TRBJ2-2
D gene: NA
V gene: TRBV7-3
CDR3 DNA: TGTGCCAGCAGCCTTGATCAGTACACCGGGGAGCTGTTTTTT
CDR3 protein: CASSLDQYTGELFF

clone size: many
J gene: TRBJ1-2
D gene: NA
V gene: TRBV7-2
CDR3 DNA: TGTGCCAGCAGCTTAAATCGTTGGCACGTCTATGGCTACACCTTC
CDR3 protein: CASSLNRWHVYGYTF

clone size: NA
J gene: TRBJ1-5
D gene: NA
V gene: TRBV19
CDR3 DNA: TGTGCCAGTAGTCCCGGGACAAATCAGCCCCAGCATTTT
CDR3 protein: CASSPGTNQPQHF

clone size: many
J gene: TRBJ2-1
D gene: TRBD1
V gene: TRBV7-2
CDR3 DNA: TGTGCCAGCAGTGTAACTCCGACAGGGGCCCTAGTGCAGCAGTTCTTC
CDR3 protein: CASSVTPTGALVQQFF

clone size: many
J gene: TRBJ2-5
D gene: TRBD2
V gene: TRBV5-5
CDR3 DNA: TGTGCCAGCAGCCACACGACTAGCCGAGAGACCCAGTACTTC
CDR3 protein: CASSHTTSRETQYF

clone size: many
J gene: TRBJ2-4
D gene: NA
V gene: TRBV7-2
CDR3 DNA: TGTGCCAGCAGCTTAATCCCTAGGGTAAACATTCAGTACTTC
CDR3 protein: CASSLIPRVNIQYF

clone size: few
J gene: TRBJ1-5
D gene: TRBD1
V gene: TRBV2
CDR3 DNA: TGTGCCAGCAGTACCGACAGGGCGGGGAGCAATCAGCCCCAGCATTTT
CDR3 protein: CASSTDRAGSNQPQHF

clone size: many
J gene: TRBJ2-3
D gene: TRBD1
V gene: TRBV24-1
CDR3 DNA: TGTGCCACCAGTGATTCTCTCCGGGACAGGGGCACAGATACGCAGTATTTT
CDR3 protein: CATSDSLRDRGTDTQYF

clone size: NA
J gene: TRBJ2-7
D gene: NA
V gene: TRBV3-1
CDR3 DNA: TGTGCCAGCAGCCAAGAAGGGACGAAATGCGATGAGCAGTACTTC
CDR3 protein: CASSQEGTKCDEQYF

clone size: NA
J gene: TRBJ2-1
D gene: TRBD2
V gene: TRBV7-2
CDR3 DNA: TGTGCCAGCAGCAGTGCCCCTAGCGGGGGGGCTGGTTTCGAGACCCAGTTCTTC
CDR3 protein: CASSSAPSGGAGFETQFF

clone size: many
J gene: TRBJ2-6
D gene: NA
V gene: TRBV4-1
CDR3 DNA: TGCGCCAGCAGCCAAATGGGTTCTGGGGCCAACGTCCTGACTTTC
CDR3 protein: CASSQMGSGANVLTF

clone size: many
J gene: TRBJ1-5
D gene: NA
V gene: TRBV3-1
CDR3 DNA: TGTGCCAGCAGTTTTATTAATCAGCCCCAGCATTTT
CDR3 protein: CASSFINQPQHF

clone size: many
J gene: TRBJ2-3
D gene: TRBD1
V gene: TRBV15
CDR3 DNA: TGTGCCACCAGCCGACAGGGACGGGATACGCAGTATTTT
CDR3 protein: CATSRQGRDTQYF

clone size: many
J gene: TRBJ1-2
D gene: NA
V gene: TRBV6-1
CDR3 DNA: TGTGCCAGCACCGACCCTCTGGGGAACTATGGCTACACCTTC
CDR3 protein: CASTDPLGNYGYTF

clone size: NA
J gene: TRBJ2-5
D gene: NA
V gene: TRBV29-1
CDR3 DNA: TGCAGTACGACAAAGGGTTCGGAGACCCAGTACTTC
CDR3 protein: CSTTKGSETQYF

clone size: few
J gene: TRBJ2-2
D gene: NA
V gene: TRBV14
CDR3 DNA: TGTGCCAGCAGCCAATTAACCAGGGACACCGGGGAGCTGTTTTTT
CDR3 protein: CASSQLTRDTGELFF

clone size: NA
J gene: TRBJ2-7
D gene: NA
V gene: TRBV30
CDR3 DNA: TGTGCTTGTATGACAGGAAGGAGCTCCTACGAGCAGTACTTC
CDR3 protein: CACMTGRSSYEQYF

clone size: many
J gene: TRBJ2-7
D gene: NA
V gene: TRBV20-1
CDR3 DNA: TGCAGTGCTAGGGGCTTTGGGCCGGGGCACTCGACGAGGGAGCAGTACTTC
CDR3 protein: CSARGFGPGHSTREQYF

clone size: NA
J gene: TRBJ1-5
D gene: TRBD1
V gene: TRBV29-1
CDR3 DNA: TGTAGCGTTACCGCCGGGACAGGGGTCAATCAGCCCCAGCATTTT
CDR3 protein: CSVTAGTGVNQPQHF

clone size: many
J gene: TRBJ1-2
D gene: NA
V gene: TRBV20-1
CDR3 DNA: TGCAGTGCCCTTATAGGGACGGGCTATGGCTACACCTTC
CDR3 protein: CSALIGTGYGYTF

clone size: many
J gene: TRBJ2-5
D gene: NA
V gene: TRBV9
CDR3 DNA: TGTGCCAGCAGCGCCATGAACTCAGGGGAGGAGACCCAGTACTTC
CDR3 protein: CASSAMNSGEETQYF

clone size: many
J gene: TRBJ1-2
D gene: NA
V gene: TRBV20-1
CDR3 DNA: TGCAGTGCTAGAGACTACGGAAACTATGGCTACACCTTC
CDR3 protein: CSARDYGNYGYTF

clone size: many
J gene: TRBJ2-3
D gene: NA
V gene: TRBV7-9
CDR3 DNA: TGTGCCAGCAGCTTATACGCTAGCGTTAGCACAGATACGCAGTATTTT
CDR3 protein: CASSLYASVSTDTQYF

clone size: many
J gene: TRBJ2-3
D gene: TRBD1
V gene: TRBV20-1
CDR3 DNA: TGCAACCTTCGGGACAGTTCCACAGATACGCAGTATTTT
CDR3 protein: CNLRDSSTDTQYF

clone size: few
J gene: TRBJ1-5
D gene: NA
V gene: TRBV6-6
CDR3 DNA: TGTGCCAGCAGTTACGGGACGGAGCGGCAGCCCCAGCATTTT
CDR3 protein: CASSYGTERQPQHF

clone size: NA
J gene: TRBJ2-7
D gene: NA
V gene: TRBV7-9
CDR3 DNA: TGTGCCAGCAGCTCCTTCGAGGGGCCACTACACGAGCAGTACTTC
CDR3 protein: CASSSFEGPLHEQYF

clone size: many
J gene: TRBJ1-6
D gene: TRBD1
V gene: TRBV20-1
CDR3 DNA: TGCAGTGCTACCGGGACAGATCCACCCCTCCACTTT
CDR3 protein: CSATGTDPPLHF

clone size: few
J gene: TRBJ1-3
D gene: NA
V gene: TRBV29-1
CDR3 DNA: TGCAGCGTTGCCGGCAGCCTCTCTGGAAACACCATATATTTT
CDR3 protein: CSVAGSLSGNTIYF

clone size: few
J gene: TRBJ1-6
D gene: NA
V gene: TRBV5-1
CDR3 DNA: TGCGCCAGCAGCTTGGCCGGGGGTGATAATTCACCCCTCCACTTT
CDR3 protein: CASSLAGGDNSPLHF

clone size: many
J gene: TRBJ2-3
D gene: NA
V gene: TRBV20-1
CDR3 DNA: TGCAGTGCTAGTTTGGCAGGGCCAGATACGCAGTATTTT
CDR3 protein: CSASLAGPDTQYF

clone size: NA
J gene: TRBJ1-5
D gene: TRBD1
V gene: TRBV5-1
CDR3 DNA: TGCGCCAGCAGCTTGGGGGACAGTGGGCAGCCCCAGCATTTT
CDR3 protein: CASSLGDSGQPQHF

clone size: NA
J gene: TRBJ1-2
D gene: NA
V gene: TRBV6-6
CDR3 DNA: TGTGCCAGCACCGGGGCCGGGAGGTATGGCTACACCTTC
CDR3 protein: CASTGAGRYGYTF

clone size: many
J gene: TRBJ2-6
D gene: NA
V gene: TRBV4-2
CDR3 DNA: TGTGCCAGCAGCCAACGAGGGGGTTCAGGGGCCAACGTCCTGACTTTC
CDR3 protein: CASSQRGGSGANVLTF

clone size: many
J gene: TRBJ2-3
D gene: NA
V gene: TRBV3-1
CDR3 DNA: TGTGCCAGCAGTTTCGGGGGCCTAAGAACGCAGTATTTT
CDR3 protein: CASSFGGLRTQYF

clone size: NA
J gene: TRBJ2-7
D gene: NA
V gene: TRBV3-1
CDR3 DNA: TGTGCCAGCAGCCAAGATCGCGGGGTCGAGCAGTACTTC
CDR3 protein: CASSQDRGVEQYF

clone size: many
J gene: TRBJ1-2
D gene: TRBD1
V gene: TRBV20-1
CDR3 DNA: TGCAGTGCCGTCCCGGGACAGGGAGGGGTCTATGGCTACACCTTC
CDR3 protein: CSAVPGQGGVYGYTF

clone size: NA
J gene: TRBJ2-5
D gene: NA
V gene: TRBV6-5
CDR3 DNA: TGTGCCAGCAGTTACTCAGGGAAGAAGTACTTC
CDR3 protein: CASSYSGKKYF

clone size: few
J gene: TRBJ1-1
D gene: NA
V gene: TRBV6-1
CDR3 DNA: TGTGCCAGCAGTGAATTAAGGACGGGGACTGAAGCTTTCTTT
CDR3 protein: CASSELRTGTEAFF

clone size: NA
J gene: TRBJ1-1
D gene: TRBD1
V gene: TRBV12-3/TRBV12-4
CDR3 DNA: TGTGCCAGCAGTTTCGCCTCCTACGAGACAGGGCTGAGGACTGAAGCTTTCTTT
CDR3 protein: CASSFASYETGLRTEAFF

clone size: NA
J gene: TRBJ1-5
D gene: NA
V gene: TRBV3-1
CDR3 DNA: TGTGCCAGCAGCCCCCATAGCAATCAGCCCCAGCATTTT
CDR3 protein: CASSPHSNQPQHF

clone size: many
J gene: TRBJ2-7
D gene: TRBD2
V gene: TRBV7-9
CDR3 DNA: TGTGCCAGCAGGGGACCTAGCGGGGGGAACTACGAGCAGTACTTC
CDR3 protein: CASRGPSGGNYEQYF